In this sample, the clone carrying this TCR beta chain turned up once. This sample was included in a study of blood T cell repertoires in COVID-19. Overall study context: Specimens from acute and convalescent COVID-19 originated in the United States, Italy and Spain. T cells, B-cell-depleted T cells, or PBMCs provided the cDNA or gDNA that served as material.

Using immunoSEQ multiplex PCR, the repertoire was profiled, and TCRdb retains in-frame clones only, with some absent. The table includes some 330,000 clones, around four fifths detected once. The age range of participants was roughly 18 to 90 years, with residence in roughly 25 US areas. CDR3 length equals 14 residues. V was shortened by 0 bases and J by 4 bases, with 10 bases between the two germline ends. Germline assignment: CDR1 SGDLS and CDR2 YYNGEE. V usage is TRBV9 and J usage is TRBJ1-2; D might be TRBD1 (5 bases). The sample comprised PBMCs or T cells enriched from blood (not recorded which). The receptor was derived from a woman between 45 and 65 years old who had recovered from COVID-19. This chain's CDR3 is CASSVGRTLYGYTF. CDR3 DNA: TGTGCCAGCAGCGTAGGTAGGACACTCTATGGCTACACCTTC.